One sample yielded the 6 T cell receptor beta chains listed below, sequenced in a study of graft-versus-host responses after intestinal transplantation. Assay: immunoSEQ multiplex PCR; the TCRdb copy retains only in-frame clones and omits some. The sample holds about 100,000 clones, roughly 90% seen once. These receptors' antigens are unknown. The sample in question was unstimulated CD4+ T cells sorted from spleen or lymph node cells, obtained before transplant. Receptors were obtained from a human donor who was the organ donor for an intestinal transplant.

CDR3 DNA sequence: TGTGCCAGCAGTTCGGCCCGGCCTAGGGGGAGGGAGCAGTACTTC. Translating gives CASSSARPRGREQYF. The chain joins TRBV6-5 to TRBJ2-5; tentatively, D is TRBD2 (7 bases). CDR3 length equals 15 residues. The germline V gene has CDR1 MNHEY and CDR2 SVGAGI. Trimming took off 4 bases at V and 11 bases at J, with 23 bases between the two ends.

The table lists this clone with a count of one. This sequence joins TRBV10-3 and TRBJ1-5, with D uncertain. V lost 6 bases and J 1 base, leaving 7 bases between the germline ends. This CDR3 has 13 amino acids. Per the germline V gene, CDR1 is ENHRY and CDR2 is SYGVKD. The CDR3 is CAIRGGSNQPQHF. Written as DNA, the CDR3 is TGTGCCATCAGGGGCGGAAGCAATCAGCCCCAGCATTTT.

The gene calls are TRBV5-1 and TRBJ2-5; 11 bases are shared with TRBD1. The J call may be in error: the DNA end matches TRBJ2-7 better. Germline CDR1 SGHRS, CDR2 YFSETQ. The CDR3 is 16 amino acids. The CDR3 sequence: CASSPTAGTGGYEQYF. CDR3 DNA: TGCGCCAGCAGCCCCACCGCCGGGACAGGGGGTTACGAGCAGTACTTC.

The chain combines TRBV6-5 with TRBJ2-1, with 7 bases lining up with TRBD1. The germline gives CDR1 MNHEY, CDR2 SVGAGI. Trimming cost V 5 bases and J 0 bases; bases outside gene matches: 4. The CDR3 totals 15 residues. This CDR3 is CASSRQGSSYNEQFF. The CDR3, as DNA: TGTGCCAGCAGTAGACAGGGTAGCTCCTACAATGAGCAGTTCTTC.

This clone appeared a few times. The sample contains more than one DNA sequence encoding this CDR3. The rearrangement joins TRBV2 to TRBJ2-2; no reliable D call. The germline V gene encodes CDR1 SNHLY and CDR2 FYNNEI. Trimming left V 3 bases short and J 1 base short, with 3 bases between. There are 13 residues in the CDR3. The CDR3 DNA follows: TGTGCCAGCAGTGAGAGGAACACCGGGGAGCTGTTTTTT. Its protein product is CASSERNTGELFF.

V is TRBV2 and J is TRBJ2-1, with TRBD1 identical over 9 bases. V trimming: 7 bases; J trimming: 4 bases; junction bases outside the gene matches: 11. Germline lookup yields CDR1 SNHLY and CDR2 FYNNEI. The CDR3 has 16 amino acids. CDR3: CASNGQGSFLYNEQFF. The CDR3 coding sequence is TGTGCCAGCAATGGACAGGGGAGTTTTCTATACAATGAGCAGTTCTTC.